The clone carrying this TCR beta chain was counted many times. No antigen is known for it. Regarding time point: newly diagnosed GD, antithyroid drugs for less than 3 months. RNA isolated from PBMCs was used to make the TCR library. iRepertoire HTBI primers and Arm-PCR of CDR3 regions built TCR beta libraries. Using its own MiXCR run on the multiplex PCR reads, TCRdb lists one record per CDR3 protein. The profile shows around 450,000 distinct CDR3 sequences, about 15% of them singletons. The record originates from a study of regulatory T cells in long-lasting Graves disease. Overall study findings and caveats: Examination was confined to peripheral blood, excluding thyroid tissue.

These same data were also listed under a study on T cells in Graves' hyperthyroidism and ophthalmopathy. That source adds: The study used the HTBI primer set for a first-round RT-PCR of the TCR CDR3.

The sample here was peripheral blood mononuclear cells (PBMCs), taken at new diagnosis, from a patient treated with antithyroid drugs. The TCR sequence derives from a woman aged 40-49 years with Graves disease.

CDR3 sequence: CASSAGRSSYEQYF. The CDR3 bases are TGTGCCAGCAGTGCGGGCAGGAGCTCCTACGAGCAGTACTTC. The chain joins TRBV2 to TRBJ2-7; no clear D. CDR3 length: 14 amino acids. Trimming shortened V by 4 bases and J by 0 bases, and 10 bases separated the two germline ends. The germline V gene has CDR1 SNHLY and CDR2 FYNNEI. Supplemented by reference TRBV2 and TRBJ2-7, the full variable domain reads EPEVTQTPSHQVTQMGQEVILRCVPISNHLYFYWYRQILGQKVEFLVSFYNNEISEKSEIFDDQFSVERPDGSNFTLKIRSTKLEDSAMYFCASSAGRSSYEQYFGPGTRLTVT.